Following are 20 T cell receptor beta chains from one sample sequenced in a study of regulatory T cells in long-lasting Graves disease (dated by TCRdb to the early 2020s). The library came from multiplex PCR. Sequencing instrument: Illumina HiSeq 4000. iRepertoire HTBI primers and Arm-PCR amplification of CDR3 regions were used to construct TCR beta libraries. TCRdb took the public reads, trimmed them with fastp at Q25, ran MiXCR for clone calling and kept in-frame beta chains. Every entry covers one CDR3 protein and lists the most common genes and DNA from its rows. For this sample there are roughly 500,000 distinct CDR3 sequences; roughly 20% appear just once. The ten largest account for 7.8% of the sample. In light of the paper, this sample's time point label describes: persistent/refractory GD, antithyroid drugs over 5 years with positive TRAb. For both TCR sequencing and RNA sequencing, RNA was extracted from PBMCs using TRIzol.

The sample in question was peripheral blood mononuclear cells (PBMCs), obtained when the disease was refractory, from a patient treated with antithyroid drugs. These TCRs come from a female donor with Graves disease.

In this sample, this clonotype turned up many times. This chain links TRBV20-1 with TRBJ1-1; possibly TRBD1 for D (5 bases). The CDR3 sequence is 13 residues long. V lost 4 bases and J lost 6, with 15 bases in between. Germline CDR1 is DFQATT and CDR2 is SNEGSKA (reference sequence). The DNA for the CDR3 is TGCAGTGCTACAGCTACAGGAACGGCTGAAGCTTTCTTT. As protein: CSATATGTAEAFF.

The CDR3 DNA sequence: TGTGCCACCAGCAATCCAGACTCCTACGAGCAGTACTTC. Protein: CATSNPDSYEQYF. This sequence joins TRBV15 and TRBJ2-7; the D is unclear. The CDR3 length is 13 residues. In germline, CDR1 is LNHNV, CDR2 YYDKDF (reference sequence). With 4 bases removed from V and 0 bases from J, the gap between germline ends came to 7 bases.

Comments on this clonotype: An end of the junction does not agree with germline; a read error may underlie this. The CDR3, as DNA: TGTGCTAGCAGCTCTACCTACAGGGGACCTAATGAAAAACTGTTTTTT. As protein: CASSSTYRGPNEKLFF. The chain is built from TRBV7-7 and TRBJ1-4; 7 bases are a match to TRBD1. Germline-derived CDR1 and CDR2 are SSHAT and FNYEAQ (reference sequence). The CDR3 spans 16 residues. The whole variable domain, filled in from reference TRBV7-7 and TRBJ1-4, reads GAGVSQSPRYKVTKRGQDVTLRCDPISSHATLYWYQQALGQGPEFLTYFNYEAQPDKSGLPSDRFSAERPEGSISTLTIQRTEQRDSAMYRCASSSTYRGPNEKLFFGSGTQLSVL.

This clonotype has a count of ten or more. The chain employs TRBV2 and TRBJ2-7; perhaps TRBD1 as D (5 bases). V was pared by 6 bases and J by 0 bases, with 30 bases between. CDR3 size: 20 residues. Germline CDR1 reads SNHLY; CDR2 reads FYNNEI. This CDR3 is CASRFPGTGAENFSSYEQYF. CDR3 coding DNA: TGTGCCAGCAGATTTCCAGGCACAGGAGCCGAAAACTTTAGCTCCTACGAGCAGTACTTC.

This clonotype was counted only a few times. The V and J genes are TRBV28 and TRBJ2-7; 7 bases are shared with TRBD2. In germline, CDR1 is MDHEN, CDR2 SYDVKM. The CDR3 extends over 14 amino acids. V trimming: 8 bases; J trimming: 3 bases; junction bases outside the gene matches: 10. CDR3: CASVGLAALYEQYF. The CDR3 region has the DNA TGTGCCAGCGTAGGGCTAGCGGCACTCTACGAGCAGTACTTC.

The sample holds a few counts of this clonotype. The V and J genes are TRBV4-1 and TRBJ2-7; TRBD2 agrees at 7 bases. Germline-derived CDR1 and CDR2 are MGHRA and YSYEKL. The junction had 13 bases not matched to a gene; V was cut back by 1 base and J by 7 bases. This CDR3 has 16 amino acids. The DNA of the CDR3 is TGCGCCAGCAGCCAAGGATGGCGGGGGAACGGGTGGGAGCAGTACTTC. The encoded protein is CASSQGWRGNGWEQYF.

This clonotype was detected a few times. V and J are TRBV14 and TRBJ2-7, with D maybe TRBD2 (5 bases). This CDR3 has 15 residues. CDR1 and CDR2 from the germline V gene are SGHDN and FVKESK. The V end lost 4 bases, the J end lost 2 bases, and 15 bases lay between the germline ends. CDR3 DNA: TGTGCCAGCAGCCCACTAGATAGCGATCCCTACGAGCAGTACTTC. It is translated as CASSPLDSDPYEQYF.

This clonotype was recorded only once. A much larger clone sits a single nucleotide away, making a read error possible. The chain uses TRBV5-1 and TRBJ1-1; D remains ambiguous. Per the germline V gene, CDR1 is SGHRS and CDR2 is YFSETQ. This CDR3 spans 13 amino acids. The CDR3 reads CAGSLENRAEAFF. The CDR3 bases are TGCGCCGGCAGCTTGGAAAATCGGGCTGAAGCTTTCTTT.

This clonotype was picked up many times. V is TRBV12-3 or TRBV12-4 and J is TRBJ2-4, with D uncertain. The germline V and J ends were trimmed by 3 bases and 6 bases, with 12 bases remaining between them. CDR3 size: 14 residues. The CDR3 nucleotides read TGTGCCAGCAGTTTTCGCACACAAGTAAACATTCAGTACTTC. It is translated as CASSFRTQVNIQYF.

This clonotype was recorded many times. This chain connects TRBV30 to TRBJ1-1, with D perhaps matching TRBD1 (5 bases). The CDR3 loop spans 14 amino acids. With 3 bases removed from V and 1 base from J, the gap between germline ends came to 12 bases. Per germline, CDR1 GTSNPN and CDR2 SVGIG (reference sequence). The CDR3 sequence is CAWSEGRTNTEAFF. CDR3 in DNA: TGTGCCTGGAGCGAGGGACGGACGAACACTGAAGCTTTCTTT.

The chain joins TRBV2 to TRBJ2-7; 13 bases fit TRBD2. This CDR3 comprises 14 residues. Germline-derived CDR1 and CDR2 are SNHLY and FYNNEI. V was pared by 8 bases and J by 5 bases, with 6 bases of the junction left unmatched. The CDR3 spells CASAGLAGVDEQYF. The CDR3, as DNA: TGTGCCAGCGCCGGACTAGCGGGAGTTGACGAGCAGTACTTC.

This clonotype was detected many times. The chain carries TRBV7-2 and TRBJ1-1; no firm D call. CDR1 SGHTA and CDR2 FQGNSA come from the germline V gene. V lost 1 base to trimming and J lost 0 bases, with 6 bases between them. The CDR3 runs to 14 residues. Here the CDR3 DNA reads TGTGCCAGCAGCTTAGAACCGCTGAACACTGAAGCTTTCTTT. This codes for CASSLEPLNTEAFF.

This clonotype has a handful of counts. This rearrangement joins TRBV5-1 to TRBJ2-7, with D tentatively TRBD1 (7 bases). Per germline, CDR1 SGHRS and CDR2 YFSETQ. The CDR3 contains 20 residues. Trimming left V 0 bases short and J 3 bases short, with 28 bases between. The CDR3 spells CASSLGRSNRGTGAIYEQYF. The CDR3 DNA reads TGCGCCAGCAGCTTGGGACGAAGTAACAGGGGAACGGGAGCGATCTACGAGCAGTACTTC.

This clonotype was seen ten or more times. The genes are TRBV7-3 and TRBJ2-5; no reliable D call. This CDR3 contains 13 residues. The V gene's germline CDR1 is SGHTA and CDR2 FQGTGA. V shed 1 base and J shed 5 bases, with 8 bases lying between them. CDR3: CASSLNPLETQYF. The CDR3 nucleotides read TGTGCCAGCAGCTTAAACCCCTTGGAGACCCAGTACTTC.

The table lists this clonotype with many counts. This chain links TRBV30 with TRBJ2-5; 13 nucleotides match TRBD2. Germline lookup yields CDR1 GTSNPN and CDR2 SVGIG (reference sequence). The CDR3 length is 15 residues. The J segment lost 3 bases and the V segment lost 8 bases, leaving 9 bases of the junction unmatched. The chain's CDR3 is CAIRTSGSPEETQYF. The CDR3 nucleotides are TGTGCCATTAGGACTAGCGGGAGTCCCGAAGAGACCCAGTACTTC. Based on the CDR3 plus reference TRBV30 and TRBJ2-5, the full variable domain is SQTIHQWPATLVQPVGSPLSLECTVEGTSNPNLYWYRQAAGRGLQLLFYSVGIGQISSEVPQNLSASRPQDRQFILSSKKLLLSDSGFYLCAIRTSGSPEETQYFGPGTRLLVL.

In its sample, this clonotype was seen many times. V usage is TRBV7-6 and J usage is TRBJ2-7, with D perhaps being TRBD1 or TRBD2 (7 bases each). This CDR3 comprises 13 residues. Trimming cost V 7 bases and J 5 bases, with 15 bases left between them. The germline gives CDR1 SGHVS, CDR2 FNYEAQ. The CDR3 DNA follows: TGTGCCAGCACCCCGACAGGGAGGGACGAGCAGTACTTC. This sequence encodes CASTPTGRDEQYF.

The rearrangement uses TRBV6-9 and TRBJ1-5; TRBD1 agrees at 7 bases. CDR3 length: 18 amino acids. Germline assignment: CDR1 MNHGY and CDR2 SVAAGI. V lost 3 bases, J lost 3 bases, and 14 bases stayed unmatched. The DNA of the CDR3 is TGTGCCAGCAGTTACTCCCCCGGGGACAGCCCCTACAATCAGCCCCAGCATTTT. This translates into CASSYSPGDSPYNQPQHF.

This clonotype was observed at least ten times. V and J are TRBV20-1 and TRBJ2-5; 10 nucleotides match TRBD2. The CDR3 spans 16 residues. Germline V gene data show CDR1 as DFQATT and CDR2 as SNEGSKA (reference sequence). The ends lost 4 bases at V and 5 bases at J; junction bases unmatched: 13. The CDR3 region has the DNA TGCAGTGCTAAAGGACTAGCGGCCCCGAGTTGGGAGACCCAGTACTTC. Protein: CSAKGLAAPSWETQYF.

V is TRBV4-2 and J is TRBJ2-6; D perhaps matches TRBD2 (6 bases). The CDR3 runs to 17 residues. Trimming left V 0 bases short and J 2 bases short, with 11 bases between. Looked up from germline, CDR1 is LGHNA and CDR2 is YNFKEQ. CDR3: CASSQDRRVPGANVLTF. DNA of the CDR3: TGTGCCAGCAGCCAAGATCGGAGGGTCCCTGGGGCCAACGTCCTGACTTTC.

With regard to this clonotype: A single base separates this from a much larger clone, so it may be a read error. V and J are TRBV2 and TRBJ2-7; D possibly corresponds to TRBD2 (6 bases). The CDR3 totals 14 residues. Germline V gene lookup returns CDR1 SNHLY and CDR2 FYNNEI. V was cut by 7 bases and J by 6 bases, with 19 bases left in between. The CDR3 nucleotides read TGTGCCAGCAAGTATCAGTGGGAGCGGGTCGAGCAGTACTTC. This translates into CASKYQWERVEQYF.